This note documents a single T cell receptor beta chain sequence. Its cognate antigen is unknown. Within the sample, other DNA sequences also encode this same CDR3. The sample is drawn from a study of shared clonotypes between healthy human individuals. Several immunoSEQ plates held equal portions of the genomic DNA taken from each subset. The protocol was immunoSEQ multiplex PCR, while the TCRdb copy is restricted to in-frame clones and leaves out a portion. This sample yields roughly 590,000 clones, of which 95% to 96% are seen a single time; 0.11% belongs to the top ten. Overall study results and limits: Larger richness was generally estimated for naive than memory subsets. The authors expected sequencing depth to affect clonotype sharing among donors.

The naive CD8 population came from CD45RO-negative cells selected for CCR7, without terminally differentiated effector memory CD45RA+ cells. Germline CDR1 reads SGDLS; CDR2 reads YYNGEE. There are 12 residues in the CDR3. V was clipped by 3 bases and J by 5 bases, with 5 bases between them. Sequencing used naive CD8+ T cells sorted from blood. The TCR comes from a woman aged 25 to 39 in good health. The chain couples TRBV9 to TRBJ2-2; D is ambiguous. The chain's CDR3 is CASSGTTGELFF. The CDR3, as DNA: TGTGCCAGCAGCGGGACGACCGGGGAGCTGTTTTTT.